This paragraph reports one TCR beta chain. These data originate in a study of blood T cell repertoires in COVID-19. Looking at the study overall: Whether acute or convalescent, the COVID-19 samples came from the United States, Italy and Spain. Sample material is recorded as cDNA or gDNA derived from T cells, B-cell-depleted T cells, or PBMCs.

The germline V gene has CDR1 SGHTA and CDR2 FQGTGA. The ends lost 6 bases at V and 1 base at J; junction bases unmatched: 9. This CDR3 has 16 amino acids. Per the authors' pipeline: Estimates of nucleated cell counts were drawn from the amplification of reference gene primers. Only in-frame clones appear in the TCRdb table, and some are missing; sequencing was by immunoSEQ multiplex PCR. The DNA was the basis for D and trimming; V, J and clone size are from that table. This table has some 300,000 clones, roughly 87% appearing once. This rearrangement joins TRBV7-3 to TRBJ2-3, with 8 bases aligning to TRBD1. This sequence originates from a man between 18 and 29 years old with active or convalescent COVID-19. Material for sequencing was peripheral blood. As DNA, the CDR3 is TGTGCCAGCAGTCCCGGCGAGGACAGGGGCACAGATACGCAGTATTTT. Its translation: CASSPGEDRGTDTQYF.